This TCR beta chain is from a study of blood T cell dynamics during melanoma immunotherapy. Turning to the study itself: Metastatic melanoma patients received first-line pembrolizumab or nivolumab plus ipilimumab. Regarding the study as a whole: Unlike progressors, later disease-control patients had W3 repertoires gaining clonality or diversity.

Trimming removed 3 bases from V and 0 bases from J; junction bases left unmatched: 8. Germline CDR1 and CDR2: SNHLY and FYNNEI. This CDR3 has 19 amino acids. Time point defined: pre-treatment baseline. Sampling occurred pretreatment (T0) and at week 3 (W3), after cycle one of checkpoint blockade. Each bulk PBMC sample had approximately 340 ng DNA loaded. Here immunoSEQ multiplex PCR was the method, and the copy in TCRdb shows in-frame clones only, minus some. This table holds 6,600 or so clones, roughly 75% found once. Note on this clone: Its target is unknown.

The receptor was derived from a human donor with melanoma. The V gene is TRBV2, the J gene TRBJ2-1; TRBD2 matches 13 bases. The sequencing here drew on blood, taken from a patient treated with checkpoint blockade. CDR3 sequence: CASSDGLAGAGGSYNEQFF. The CDR3 nucleotides read TGTGCCAGCAGTGACGGACTAGCGGGGGCCGGGGGCTCCTACAATGAGCAGTTCTTC.